These 10 T cell receptor beta chains share one sample of origin, sequenced in a study of shared clonotypes between healthy human individuals. Naive CD8 cells lacked CD45RO, underwent positive selection for CCR7 and left out terminally differentiated effector memory CD45RA+ cells. The method was immunoSEQ multiplex PCR; TCRdb's version includes in-frame clones alone and lacks a portion of them. The sample consists of roughly 2.1 million clones, about 93% of them appearing once. Specimen: naive CD8+ T cells from PBMCs. Receptors were obtained from a man aged 18 to 30 in good health. Some clones in this sample may be carry-over from other donors' samples.

The V call is TRBV7-6, the J call TRBJ2-2; a possible D gene is TRBD2 (5 bases). Germline V lookup: CDR1 SGHVS, CDR2 FNYEAQ. The CDR3 spans 20 residues. V was trimmed by 2 bases and J by 1 base, leaving 23 bases between them. The CDR3 spells CASSLLSYRTGPLNTGELFF. The DNA for the CDR3 is TGTGCCAGCAGCTTATTGAGTTACCGGACTGGACCACTGAACACCGGGGAGCTGTTTTTT.

Remarks on this clone: The sample contains more than one DNA sequence encoding this CDR3. The J gene is TRBJ2-7, the V gene TRBV19, with D uncertain. The CDR3 totals 12 residues. Germline V gene data show CDR1 as LNHDA and CDR2 as SQIVND (reference sequence). V was cut by 8 bases and J by 0 bases, with 8 bases left in between. DNA of the CDR3: TGTGCCAGTTCCTCGAGCTCCTACGAGCAGTACTTC. Amino acid sequence: CASSSSSYEQYF.

V gene TRBV4-1 combines with J gene TRBJ2-3; the D is unclear. Germline CDR1 reads MGHRA; CDR2 reads YSYEKL. The CDR3 length is 14 residues. Trimming took off 1 base at V and 6 bases at J, with 11 bases between the two ends. The CDR3 protein is CASSQVRLGDTQYF. The CDR3 region has the DNA TGCGCCAGCAGCCAAGTGCGCCTGGGGGATACGCAGTATTTT.

Concerning this clone itself: The same CDR3 can be traced to other DNA sequences in this sample. This chain links TRBV19 with TRBJ2-5; the D is unclear. V was trimmed by 0 bases and J by 5 bases, leaving 7 bases between them. CDR1 is LNHDA, CDR2 SQIVND, per germline (reference sequence). The CDR3 length is 13 residues. Written as DNA, the CDR3 is TGTGCCAGTAGTATAGATGCGGAGGAGACCCAGTACTTC. Translated, it gives CASSIDAEETQYF. The entire variable domain, with the rest obtained from reference TRBV19 and TRBJ2-5, is as follows: DGGITQSPKYLFRKEGQNVTLSCEQNLNHDAMYWYRQDPGQGLRLIYYSQIVNDFQKGDIAEGYSVSREKKESFPLTVTSAQKNPTAFYLCASSIDAEETQYFGPGTRLLVL.

The chain is built from TRBV11-2 and TRBJ2-2; TRBD2 agrees at 9 bases. There are 17 residues in the CDR3. From germline, CDR1 is SGHAT and CDR2 FQNNGV. V shed 4 bases and J 0 bases; nucleotides not matched to a gene: 6. CDR3 loop: CASSSILAGANTGELFF. The CDR3 nucleotides are TGTGCCAGCAGCTCAATTTTAGCGGGAGCGAACACCGGGGAGCTGTTTTTT.

This clone was counted between two and nine times. The V gene is TRBV30, the J gene TRBJ2-2, with D hard to call. This CDR3 has 12 amino acids. Germline lookup yields CDR1 GTSNPN and CDR2 SVGIG (reference sequence). V was cut by 8 bases and J by 1 base, with 8 bases left in between. For the CDR3, the DNA is TGTGCCCGTGACTGGAACACCGGGGAGCTGTTTTTT. Translation: CARDWNTGELFF. Based on the CDR3 plus reference TRBV30 and TRBJ2-2, the full variable domain is SQTIHQWPATLVQPVGSPLSLECTVEGTSNPNLYWYRQAAGRGLQLLFYSVGIGQISSEVPQNLSASRPQDRQFILSSKKLLLSDSGFYLCARDWNTGELFFGEGSRLTVL.

The chain links TRBV19 to TRBJ1-5; D gene uncertain. The CDR3 has 15 residues. V gave up 3 bases and J gave up 0 bases, with 9 bases separating them. Germline V gene data show CDR1 as LNHDA and CDR2 as SQIVND (reference sequence). In nucleotides, the CDR3 is TGTGCCAGTAGTATGGCCCAGGTTAGCAATCAGCCCCAGCATTTT. Translated: CASSMAQVSNQPQHF.

The gene calls are TRBV14 and TRBJ2-7, with 7 nucleotides matching TRBD2. This CDR3 has 11 amino acids. Trimming took 5 bases from V and 7 from J; bases not matched to a gene: 2. Germline V gives CDR1 SGHDN, CDR2 FVKESK. CDR3: CASSTGGEQYF. In DNA form, the CDR3 reads TGTGCCAGCAGCACCGGGGGGGAGCAGTACTTC.

V gene TRBV7-9 combines with J gene TRBJ2-6, with 11 bases lining up with TRBD1. The CDR3 runs 18 residues. Germline V gene data show CDR1 as SEHNR and CDR2 as FQNEAQ (reference sequence). Unmatched junction bases numbered 6, after V lost 5 bases and J lost 0 bases. The CDR3 DNA sequence: TGTGCCAGCAGCGACCGGGACAGGGGGAACTCTGGGGCCAACGTCCTGACTTTC. Translating gives CASSDRDRGNSGANVLTF. The variable domain in full, with the rest retrieved from reference TRBV7-9 and TRBJ2-6, is DTGVSQNPRHKITKRGQNVTFRCDPISEHNRLYWYRQTLGQGPEFLTYFQNEAQLEKSRLLSDRFSAERPKGSFSTLEIQRTEQGDSAMYLCASSDRDRGNSGANVLTFGAGSRLTVL.

This clone appeared once. This sequence joins TRBV18 and TRBJ2-7, with 10 bases lining up with TRBD1. J was trimmed by 2 bases and V by 2 bases; bases with no gene match: 3. The CDR3 has 15 amino acids. Germline CDR1 reads KGHSH; CDR2 reads LQKENI. Here the CDR3 DNA reads TGTGCCAGCTCACCAAGGGACAGGGGTCCCTACGAGCAGTACTTC. It specifies CASSPRDRGPYEQYF.